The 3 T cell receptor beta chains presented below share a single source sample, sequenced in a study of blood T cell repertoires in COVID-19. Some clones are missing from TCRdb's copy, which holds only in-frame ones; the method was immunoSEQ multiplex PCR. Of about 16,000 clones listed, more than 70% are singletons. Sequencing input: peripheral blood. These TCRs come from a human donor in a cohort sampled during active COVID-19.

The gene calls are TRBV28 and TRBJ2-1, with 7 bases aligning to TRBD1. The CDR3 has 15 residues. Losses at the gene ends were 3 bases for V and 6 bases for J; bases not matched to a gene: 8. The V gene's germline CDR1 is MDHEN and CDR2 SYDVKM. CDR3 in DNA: TGTGCCAGCAGTTTCCTCCGACAGGGACCCAATGAGCAGTTCTTC. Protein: CASSFLRQGPNEQFF.

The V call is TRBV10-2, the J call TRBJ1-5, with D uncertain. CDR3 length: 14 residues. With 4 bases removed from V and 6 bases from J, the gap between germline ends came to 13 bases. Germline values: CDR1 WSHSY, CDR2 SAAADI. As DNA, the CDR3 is TGCGCCAGCAGTGGAAGTACCGGGGTTCAGCCCCAGCATTTT. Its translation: CASSGSTGVQPQHF.

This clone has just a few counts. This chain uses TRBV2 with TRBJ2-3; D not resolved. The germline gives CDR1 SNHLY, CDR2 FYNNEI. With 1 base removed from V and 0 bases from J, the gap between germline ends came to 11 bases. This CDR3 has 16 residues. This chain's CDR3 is CASSEGAFPSTDTQYF. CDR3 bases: TGTGCCAGCAGTGAAGGGGCCTTCCCTAGCACAGATACGCAGTATTTT.